These 17 T cell receptor beta chains were sequenced from one sample in a study of blood T cell repertoires in COVID-19. The data were produced by immunoSEQ multiplex PCR, yet TCRdb's version contains in-frame clones alone and is incomplete. The sample carries over 150,000 clones, roughly four fifths recorded once. The specimen sequenced was PBMCs or T cells enriched from blood (not recorded which). These receptor sequences come from a man in his forties who had recovered from COVID-19.

This clone was picked up a small number of times. This sequence joins TRBV5-6 and TRBJ2-3, with 12 bases lining up with TRBD2. The length of the CDR3 is 16 residues. J lost 4 bases, V lost 2 bases, and 5 bases had no gene match. CDR1 is SGHDT and CDR2 is YYEEEE in the germline V gene. The CDR3 loop reads CASSLLAGGLADTQYF. The CDR3 DNA reads as TGTGCCAGCAGCTTACTAGCGGGAGGTCTCGCAGATACGCAGTATTTT.

V gene TRBV7-2 combines with J gene TRBJ1-2; 8 positions agree with TRBD1. The CDR3 sequence is 15 residues long. The junction had 5 bases not matched to a gene; V was cut back by 5 bases and J by 0 bases. CDR1 SGHTA and CDR2 FQGNSA come from the germline V gene. The DNA of the CDR3 is TGTGCCAGCAGCCAGGGGGCAACCCCTAACTATGGCTACACCTTC. It is translated as CASSQGATPNYGYTF.

This rearrangement joins TRBV6-2 or TRBV6-3 to TRBJ2-1, with a weak D call TRBD2 (5 bases). The CDR3 spans 16 residues. Between the trimmed V and J ends, which lost 5 bases and 0 bases, there was a span of 14 bases. Per germline, CDR1 MNHEY and CDR2 SVGEGT. DNA of the CDR3: TGTGCCAGCAGTCGAGGACGGGGAAGCTCCTACAATGAGCAGTTCTTC. This translates into CASSRGRGSSYNEQFF.

V gene TRBV7-6 combines with J gene TRBJ2-6; D might be TRBD1 (5 bases). Germline CDR1 is SGHVS and CDR2 is FNYEAQ. Trimming took off 2 bases at V and 2 bases at J, with 10 bases between the two ends. The CDR3 contains 16 residues. The CDR3: CASSLILGAGANVLTF. DNA of the CDR3: TGTGCCAGCAGCTTAATTTTAGGGGCTGGGGCCAACGTCCTGACTTTC.

The CDR3 bases are TGCGCCAGCCGCGGAGGGGTCCCGGACTACGAGCAGTACTTC. It is translated as CASRGGVPDYEQYF. The gene calls are TRBV5-1 and TRBJ2-7, with TRBD2 as a possible D gene (6 bases). This CDR3 spans 14 amino acids. V dropped 7 bases and J dropped 3 bases, with 17 bases sitting between them. Germline V CDR1 and CDR2: SGHRS, YFSETQ.

The gene calls are TRBV3-1 (or the pseudogene TRBV3-2) and TRBJ2-2, with TRBD2 matching 8 bases. The CDR3 contains 19 residues. The V gene's germline CDR1 is LGHDT and CDR2 YNNKEL (reference sequence). V lost 0 bases to trimming and J lost 0 bases; unmatched junction nucleotides: 9. The chain's CDR3 is CASSQDLLAGIPNTGELFF. CDR3 nucleotide sequence: TGTGCCAGCAGCCAAGATTTGCTAGCGGGCATCCCGAACACCGGGGAGCTGTTTTTT.

This clone was observed a single time. This chain connects TRBV28 to TRBJ2-5, with TRBD2 as a possible D gene (6 bases). V lost 3 bases and J 2 bases, leaving 10 bases between the germline ends. There are 14 residues in the CDR3. Germline CDR1 and CDR2: MDHEN and SYDVKM. The CDR3 protein is CASSFRDFQETQYF. CDR3 nucleotides: TGTGCCAGCAGTTTCCGGGACTTTCAAGAGACCCAGTACTTC. The variable domain in full, with the rest retrieved from reference TRBV28 and TRBJ2-5, is DVKVTQSSRYLVKRTGEKVFLECVQDMDHENMFWYRQDPGLGLRLIYFSYDVKMKEKGDIPEGYSVSREKKERFSLILESASTNQTSMYLCASSFRDFQETQYFGPGTRLLVL.

The chain joins TRBV19 to TRBJ1-2, with unresolved D. This CDR3 is 14 amino acids long. The ends were cut back, 5 bases at V and 6 bases at J, with 16 bases in the middle. The germline V gene has CDR1 LNHDA and CDR2 SQIVND (reference sequence). The CDR3, as DNA: TGTGCCAGTAGTTCTCCTAGACTCCTAAATGGCTACACCTTC. It codes for CASSSPRLLNGYTF.

The chain employs TRBV9 and TRBJ1-4; D is unclear. The V end was cut by 0 bases, the J end by 2 bases, with 5 bases between. CDR3 length: 14 amino acids. Per the germline V gene, CDR1 is SGDLS and CDR2 is YYNGEE. The CDR3 loop is CASSVAGTNEKLFF. The CDR3 DNA is TGTGCCAGCAGCGTAGCGGGGACTAATGAAAAACTGTTTTTT.

The chain joins TRBV30 to TRBJ1-5; 8 bases fit TRBD1. V gave up 0 bases and J gave up 2 bases; unmatched junction bases: 3. This CDR3 is 15 amino acids long. Germline CDR1 and CDR2: GTSNPN and SVGIG (reference sequence). CDR3: CAWSVEQGGNQPQHF. The CDR3 DNA is TGTGCCTGGAGTGTTGAACAGGGGGGCAATCAGCCCCAGCATTTT.

This clone was detected only once. This chain connects TRBV28 to TRBJ2-7; D is perhaps TRBD2 (5 bases). The V and J ends lost 6 bases and 6 bases respectively, with 15 bases between them. The CDR3 totals 13 residues. Looked up from germline, CDR1 is MDHEN and CDR2 is SYDVKM. The CDR3 loop is CASRAPPSFEQYF. The CDR3 region has the DNA TGTGCCAGCAGGGCTCCCCCTAGCTTCGAGCAGTACTTC.

This chain joins TRBV7-2 and TRBJ2-2; TRBD1 is a possible D gene (5 bases). In germline, CDR1 is SGHTA, CDR2 FQGNSA. The V end was cut by 1 base, the J end by 2 bases, with 20 bases between. The CDR3 contains 19 residues. In nucleotides, the CDR3 is TGTGCCAGCAGCTTAGTCTTATTCTGGTTGACAGCAAACACCGGGGAGCTGTTTTTT. Its translation: CASSLVLFWLTANTGELFF.

The rearrangement links TRBV6-5 to TRBJ1-2; unclear D gene. CDR3 length equals 14 residues. CDR1 and CDR2 from the germline V gene are MNHEY and SVGAGI. Trimming pared 0 bases from V and 1 base from J, leaving 6 bases between. The CDR3 DNA is TGTGCCAGCAGTTACTCTGAGGTTAACTATGGCTACACCTTC. Amino acid sequence: CASSYSEVNYGYTF.

This clone was seen just once. CDR3 DNA: TGTGCCAGCAGTTACGTATCTAATTCACCCCTCCACTTT. It specifies CASSYVSNSPLHF. The chain combines TRBV6-6 with TRBJ1-6; D unclear. CDR1 and CDR2 (germline): MNHNY, SVGAGI (reference sequence). V was shortened by 2 bases and J by 6 bases, with 5 bases between the two germline ends. This CDR3 comprises 13 residues.

The chain employs TRBV7-6 and TRBJ2-3; 10 bases align to TRBD1. CDR3 size: 19 residues. Per germline, CDR1 SGHVS and CDR2 FNYEAQ. V lost 2 bases and J lost 3; bases outside the gene matches: 14. CDR3 loop: CASSLRAMRGQGMTDTQYF. CDR3 sequence (DNA): TGTGCCAGCAGCTTACGAGCGATGAGGGGACAGGGGATGACAGATACGCAGTATTTT.

With regard to this clone: At one boundary the junction diverges from the germline segment, which might be a read error. CDR3 sequence: CASTLGQSNTEAFF. The CDR3 region has the DNA TGTGCCAGCACCTTAGGACAGTCGAACACTGAAGCTTTCTTT. This chain connects TRBV7-9 to TRBJ1-1; tentative D call: TRBD1 (6 bases). Looked up from germline, CDR1 is SEHNR and CDR2 is FQNEAQ (reference sequence). The CDR3 has 14 amino acids.

This clone was seen more than once but under ten times. This rearrangement joins TRBV6-4 to TRBJ2-7; the match to TRBD2 covers 11 bases. This CDR3 comprises 17 residues. J lost 4 bases, V lost 6 bases, and 14 bases had no gene match. In germline, CDR1 is MRHNA, CDR2 SNTAGT. The CDR3 DNA follows: TGTGCCAGCAGCAAGGGCGAGCTAGCGGGAGGCGTTTACGAGCAGTACTTC. It is translated as CASSKGELAGGVYEQYF.